The rows below give T cell receptor beta chains drawn from one sample of a study of cytomegalovirus exposure and HLA in healthy donors. Using immunoSEQ multiplex PCR, the repertoire was profiled, and TCRdb retains in-frame clones only, with some absent. Found here are 150,000 or so clones, roughly 84% of them singletons; the top ten hold 2.1%. The specimen sequenced was PBMCs. The receptors were gathered from a human donor in good health. CDR3s include the opening cysteine and the closing phenylalanine or tryptophan. Fields, in order: D gene, J gene, clone size, V gene, CDR3 DNA, CDR3 protein. A D gene is named only where the DNA matches it firmly. Clone sizes are given selectively: once, few, many, or a class where the clone is expanded.

D gene: TRBD1; J gene: TRBJ1-1; clone size: .; V gene: TRBV4-1; CDR3 DNA: TGCGCCAGCAGCCAACCGGGACAGTACACTGAAGCTTTCTTT; CDR3 protein: CASSQPGQYTEAFF
D gene: .; J gene: TRBJ2-1; clone size: .; V gene: TRBV14; CDR3 DNA: TGTGCCAGCAGCCGAGGGAGGTGGCTTAGCTTACAAAATGAGCAGTTCTTC; CDR3 protein: CASSRGRWLSLQNEQFF
D gene: TRBD1; J gene: TRBJ1-5; clone size: .; V gene: TRBV19; CDR3 DNA: TGTGCCAGTAGTATTAGACAGGGACATCAGCCCCAGCATTTT; CDR3 protein: CASSIRQGHQPQHF
D gene: TRBD2; J gene: TRBJ2-1; clone size: once; V gene: TRBV12-5; CDR3 DNA: TGTGCTAGTGGTTTGTCCCCTCAGACTAGCGGGAGGACGTACAATGAGCAGTTCTTC; CDR3 protein: CASGLSPQTSGRTYNEQFF
D gene: TRBD1; J gene: TRBJ2-7; clone size: few; V gene: TRBV11-3; CDR3 DNA: TGTGCCAGCAGCTTAGATGGGACAGCCTACTACGAGCAGTACTTC; CDR3 protein: CASSLDGTAYYEQYF
D gene: .; J gene: TRBJ2-3; clone size: .; V gene: TRBV19; CDR3 DNA: TGTGCCAGTAGTATGATTAGAGCCGGGGGTAGAGATACGCAGTATTTT; CDR3 protein: CASSMIRAGGRDTQYF
D gene: TRBD1; J gene: TRBJ1-2; clone size: .; V gene: TRBV5-6; CDR3 DNA: TGTGCCAGCAGCTCACTGGACAGGAGCTATGGCTACACCTTC; CDR3 protein: CASSSLDRSYGYTF
D gene: TRBD2; J gene: TRBJ2-1; clone size: .; V gene: TRBV7-2; CDR3 DNA: TGTGCCAGCAGCTTTGCGGGAGGACGTTCCAATGAGCAGTTCTTC; CDR3 protein: CASSFAGGRSNEQFF
D gene: .; J gene: TRBJ2-1; clone size: .; V gene: TRBV30; CDR3 DNA: TGTGCCTGGAGTGTAGGAGGGCCCAATGAGCAGTTCTTC; CDR3 protein: CAWSVGGPNEQFF
D gene: .; J gene: TRBJ2-3; clone size: once; V gene: TRBV29-1; CDR3 DNA: TGCAGCGTCTCTCGGGACTCCACAGATACGCAGTATTTT; CDR3 protein: CSVSRDSTDTQYF
D gene: .; J gene: TRBJ1-4; clone size: .; V gene: TRBV7-2; CDR3 DNA: TGTGCCAGCAGCTTAGAGCCCGAGGAAAAACTGTTTTTT; CDR3 protein: CASSLEPEEKLFF
D gene: .; J gene: TRBJ2-3; clone size: .; V gene: TRBV5-1; CDR3 DNA: TGCGCCAGCAGCCGTAGCGGTATCACAGATACGCAGTATTTT; CDR3 protein: CASSRSGITDTQYF
D gene: .; J gene: TRBJ2-3; clone size: .; V gene: TRBV7-3; CDR3 DNA: TGTGCCAGCAGCTTAAGGTCGGGTTCGGTCACAGATACGCAGTATTTT; CDR3 protein: CASSLRSGSVTDTQYF
D gene: .; J gene: TRBJ1-2; clone size: .; V gene: TRBV5-6; CDR3 DNA: TGTGCCAGCAGCCGTCTGGACAGTAACTATGGCTACACCTTC; CDR3 protein: CASSRLDSNYGYTF
D gene: .; J gene: TRBJ2-7; clone size: few; V gene: TRBV28; CDR3 DNA: TGTGCCACCCGTGGGCAGACCTACGAGCAGTACTTC; CDR3 protein: CATRGQTYEQYF
D gene: .; J gene: TRBJ2-1; clone size: .; V gene: TRBV19; CDR3 DNA: TGTGCCAGTAGTATGGACTGGAGCTCCTACAATGAGCAGTTCTTC; CDR3 protein: CASSMDWSSYNEQFF